Following are 21 T cell receptor beta chains from one sample sequenced in a study of blood T cell repertoires in COVID-19. Sequencing was performed with immunoSEQ multiplex PCR; in TCRdb, only in-frame clones are kept and a portion is missing. The repertoire holds tens of thousands of clones, over 75% seen once, with 2% to 2.5% in the top ten. What was sequenced was peripheral blood. Receptors originate from a human donor in a cohort sampled during active COVID-19.

The chain employs TRBV9 and TRBJ1-3; D remains unclear. Trimming removed 0 bases at V and 0 bases at J, with 10 bases between. The CDR3 is made up of 16 amino acids. Germline CDR1 SGDLS, CDR2 YYNGEE. The CDR3 sequence is CASSVATALSGNTIYF. The CDR3 coding sequence is TGTGCCAGCAGCGTAGCTACTGCCCTCTCTGGAAACACCATATATTTT.

About this clone: This specimen includes other DNA sequences encoding the same CDR3. J is TRBJ1-2 and V is TRBV6-5; no clear D gene. Trimming stripped 8 bases from V and 1 base from J, with 11 bases between. Germline CDR1 reads MNHEY; CDR2 reads SVGAGI. This CDR3 is 13 amino acids long. CDR3 amino acids: CASSYDRNYGYTF. The CDR3 DNA follows: TGTGCCAGCTCCTACGATCGTAACTATGGCTACACCTTC.

The chain carries TRBV11-2 and TRBJ2-1; 7 nucleotides line up with TRBD1. V dropped 6 bases and J dropped 8; count of bases not matched to a gene: 7. Germline CDR1 SGHAT, CDR2 FQNNGV. This CDR3 has 13 amino acids. CDR3 sequence (DNA): TGTGCCAGCAGTCAACAGGGGAGTTATGAGCAGTTCTTC. It encodes CASSQQGSYEQFF.

The chain couples TRBV28 to TRBJ2-3, with 9 bases that match TRBD2. Germline assignment: CDR1 MDHEN and CDR2 SYDVKM. Losses at the gene ends were 5 bases for V and 2 bases for J; bases not matched to a gene: 11. The CDR3 consists of 17 residues. As DNA, the CDR3 is TGTGCCAGCAGTACAACTTGGACTAGCGATACCACAGATACGCAGTATTTT. This translates into CASSTTWTSDTTDTQYF.

The chain uses TRBV24-1 and TRBJ2-3, with TRBD1 identical over 7 bases. V lost 4 bases and J lost 2; bases outside the gene matches: 5. CDR1 and CDR2 (germline): KGHDR, SFDVKD. The CDR3 contains 15 residues. CDR3 nucleotide sequence: TGTGCCACCAGTGACATACAGGGGAACACAGATACGCAGTATTTT. Its translation: CATSDIQGNTDTQYF.

This chain joins TRBV4-2 and TRBJ2-5, with D perhaps matching TRBD1 (5 bases). The CDR3 sequence is 15 residues long. Germline V gene lookup returns CDR1 LGHNA and CDR2 YNFKEQ. Between the trimmed V and J ends, which lost 4 bases and 2 bases, there was a span of 14 bases. The CDR3 DNA reads TGTGCCAGCAGCCCGGGCGACAGTTTACAAGAGACCCAGTACTTC. It encodes CASSPGDSLQETQYF.

The chain recombines TRBV3-1 (or the pseudogene TRBV3-2) with TRBJ1-1; D is ambiguous. CDR1 is LGHDT and CDR2 is YNNKEL in the germline V gene (reference sequence). The CDR3 sequence is 11 residues long. Trimming pared 1 base from V and 6 bases from J, leaving 3 bases between. The CDR3 DNA reads TGTGCCAGCAGCCAAGCATCTGAAGCTTTCTTT. Its protein is CASSQASEAFF.

About this clone itself: A junction end diverges from the germline sequence, so it may reflect a read error. The gene calls are TRBV2 and TRBJ1-1; TRBD1 matches 8 bases. The CDR3 is made up of 15 amino acids. Germline CDR1 reads SNHLY; CDR2 reads FYNNEI. In nucleotides, the CDR3 is TGTGCCAGCAGTGCAACAGGGGGGGTGAATACTGAAGCTTTCTTT. Amino acids: CASSATGGVNTEAFF.

The chain joins TRBV2 to TRBJ1-2; D is perhaps TRBD1 (6 bases). Per germline, CDR1 SNHLY and CDR2 FYNNEI. The CDR3 covers 14 residues. Trimming removed 3 bases at V and 8 bases at J, with 16 bases between. The CDR3 region is CASSESRQGRGYTF. Written as DNA, the CDR3 is TGTGCCAGCAGTGAGTCTCGGCAGGGGCGAGGCTACACCTTC.

The rearrangement uses TRBV28 and TRBJ2-6; D is undetermined. The length of the CDR3 is 16 residues. Germline V gene sequence: CDR1 MDHEN, CDR2 SYDVKM. V lost 6 bases to trimming and J lost 5 bases, with 17 bases between them. CDR3 DNA: TGTGCCAGCAGCCCCGGGTCCTTAGGCTGGGCCAACGTCCTGACTTTC. It yields the protein CASSPGSLGWANVLTF.

The V gene is TRBV5-6, the J gene TRBJ1-6; 7 bases are a match to TRBD1. Trimming cost V 2 bases and J 6 bases; bases outside gene matches: 2. The germline CDR1 and CDR2 sequences are SGHDT and YYEEEE. The CDR3 is made up of 14 amino acids. CDR3 in DNA: TGTGCCAGCAGCTTCCGACAGGGTAATTCACCCCTCCACTTT. Translated, it gives CASSFRQGNSPLHF.

V gene TRBV4-3 combines with J gene TRBJ1-5; 8 positions match TRBD1. The CDR3 length is 18 residues. The germline V gene has CDR1 LGHNA and CDR2 YSLEER. V shed 0 bases and J 0 bases; nucleotides not matched to a gene: 7. The CDR3 region has the DNA TGCGCCAGCAGCCAAGAGTCAGGGGGCTTCTATAGCAATCAGCCCCAGCATTTT. This translates into CASSQESGGFYSNQPQHF.

The rearrangement links TRBV7-8 to TRBJ1-2; D gene ambiguous. Germline CDR1 is SGHVS and CDR2 is FQNEAQ. Trimming cost V 5 bases and J 0 bases, with 10 bases left between them. The CDR3 totals 14 residues. The CDR3 loop reads CASSLTRTNYGYTF. DNA of the CDR3: TGTGCCAGCAGCCTCACTAGAACTAACTATGGCTACACCTTC.

The chain employs TRBV7-9 and TRBJ1-2; D not resolved. The germline CDR1 and CDR2 sequences are SEHNR and FQNEAQ (reference sequence). Trimming removed 4 bases from V and 8 bases from J, with 14 bases in between. The CDR3 runs to 13 residues. Written as DNA, the CDR3 is TGTGCCAGCAGCTCAGGAGCGGAGTGGGGCTACACCTTC. It translates to CASSSGAEWGYTF.

J is TRBJ1-4 and V is TRBV21-1; the D call TRBD1 from the table was never checked on the DNA. TRBV21-1 is an annotated pseudogene. CDR3 length equals 15 residues. The CDR3 is CASRPPQGSNEKLFF. In nucleotides, the CDR3 is TGTGCCAGTCGGCCCCCCCAGGGGTCTAATGAAAAACTGTTTTTT.

The chain combines TRBV7-2 with TRBJ2-7, with 11 bases matching TRBD2. CDR1 and CDR2 (germline): SGHTA, FQGNSA. V was pared by 1 base and J by 4 bases, with 3 bases of the junction left unmatched. CDR3 length equals 15 residues. CDR3 sequence reads: CASSLGGTSGYEQYF. In DNA, the CDR3 is TGTGCCAGCAGCTTAGGAGGGACTAGCGGATACGAGCAGTACTTC.

This clone was detected only once. V usage is TRBV29-1 and J usage is TRBJ1-1; D gene unclear. V was pared by 6 bases and J by 5 bases, with 10 bases between. The CDR3 is 11 residues long. From germline, CDR1 is SQVTM and CDR2 ANQGSEA. The CDR3 loop is CSVKQPTEAFF. The DNA for the CDR3 is TGCAGCGTCAAACAGCCTACTGAAGCTTTCTTT. Supplemented by reference TRBV29-1 and TRBJ1-1, the full variable domain reads SAVISQKPSRDICQRGTSLTIQCQVDSQVTMMFWYRQQPGQSLTLIATANQGSEATYESGFVIDKFPISRPNLTFSTLTVSNMSPEDSSIYLCSVKQPTEAFFGQGTRLTVV.

The J gene is TRBJ1-5, the V gene TRBV10-3; D possibly corresponds to TRBD1 (5 bases). Trimming removed 11 bases from V and 10 bases from J, with 18 bases in between. Germline V gene data show CDR1 as ENHRY and CDR2 as SYGVKD. The CDR3 covers 12 residues. The CDR3 DNA reads as TGTGCCGCTGGGGACTCCCAGGGACCCCAGCATTTT. The encoded protein is CAAGDSQGPQHF.

A few counts support this clone. The chain employs TRBV19 and TRBJ1-2; 9 bases fit TRBD1. V trimming: 7 bases; J trimming: 4 bases; junction bases outside the gene matches: 4. The CDR3 consists of 13 residues. CDR1 LNHDA and CDR2 SQIVND come from the germline V gene (reference sequence). CDR3 loop: CASIPTGGYGYTF. In nucleotides, the CDR3 is TGTGCCAGTATCCCGACAGGGGGCTATGGCTACACCTTC.

This rearrangement joins TRBV5-1 to TRBJ2-5; 8 bases fit TRBD2. The CDR3 totals 17 residues. Trimming removed 0 bases from V and 5 bases from J; junction bases left unmatched: 12. Per germline, CDR1 SGHRS and CDR2 YFSETQ. The CDR3 DNA follows: TGCGCCAGCAGCTTGGGAGGACGAGCGGGAGTTCGGGAGACCCAGTACTTC. As protein: CASSLGGRAGVRETQYF. Using reference TRBV5-1 and TRBJ2-5 for the parts outside the CDR3, the full variable domain is KAGVTQTPRYLIKTRGQQVTLSCSPISGHRSVSWYQQTPGQGLQFLFEYFSETQRNKGNFPGRFSGRQFSNSRSEMNVSTLELGDSALYLCASSLGGRAGVRETQYFGPGTRLLVL.

V and J are TRBV5-1 and TRBJ2-3, with TRBD2 matching over 11 bases. CDR1 SGHRS and CDR2 YFSETQ come from the germline V gene. V shed 4 bases and J 0 bases; nucleotides not matched to a gene: 7. The CDR3 contains 17 residues. CDR3 DNA: TGCGCCAGCAGCCCGAACGGACTAGCGGGTAGCACAGATACGCAGTATTTT. It specifies CASSPNGLAGSTDTQYF. The whole variable domain, filled in from reference TRBV5-1 and TRBJ2-3, reads KAGVTQTPRYLIKTRGQQVTLSCSPISGHRSVSWYQQTPGQGLQFLFEYFSETQRNKGNFPGRFSGRQFSNSRSEMNVSTLELGDSALYLCASSPNGLAGSTDTQYFGPGTRLTVL.